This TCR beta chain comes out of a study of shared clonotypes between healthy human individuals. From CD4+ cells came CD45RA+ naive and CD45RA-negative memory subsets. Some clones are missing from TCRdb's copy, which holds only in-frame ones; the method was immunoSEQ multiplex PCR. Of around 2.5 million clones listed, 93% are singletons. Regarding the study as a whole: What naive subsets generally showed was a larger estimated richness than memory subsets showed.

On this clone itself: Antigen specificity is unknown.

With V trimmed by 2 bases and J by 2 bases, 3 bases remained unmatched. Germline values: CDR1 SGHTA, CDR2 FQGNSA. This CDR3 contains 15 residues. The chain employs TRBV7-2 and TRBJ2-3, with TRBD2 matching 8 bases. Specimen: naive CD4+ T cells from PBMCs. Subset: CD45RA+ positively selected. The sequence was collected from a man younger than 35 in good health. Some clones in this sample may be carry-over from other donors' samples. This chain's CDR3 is CASSLTSGPTDTQYF. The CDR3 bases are TGTGCCAGCAGCTTAACTAGCGGACCCACAGATACGCAGTATTTT.